These T cell receptor beta chains were read from a single sample in a study of cytomegalovirus exposure and HLA in healthy donors. Clones were read by immunoSEQ multiplex PCR, and TCRdb kept only the in-frame ones, dropping some. The sample comprises 120,000 or so clones, approximately 90% of which are singletons, and over 1.1% rests with the top ten. What was sequenced was PBMCs. These TCRs come from a young woman in good health and CMV-seropositive. The CDR3 runs from the conserved cysteine through the conserved F or W. Fields, in order: CDR3 protein, CDR3 DNA, D gene, clone size, J gene, V gene. The D gene is left open where the match is weak. Only some rows state a clone size, as once, few, many or a class for expanded clones.

CDR3 protein: CASSTYSSGGNQPQHF; CDR3 DNA: TGTGCCAGTTCTACTTATTCCTCAGGGGGCAATCAGCCCCAGCATTTT; D gene: NA; clone size: NA; J gene: TRBJ1-5; V gene: TRBV19
CDR3 protein: CASSHLQGNTEAFF; CDR3 DNA: TGTGCCAGTAGCCACCTACAGGGGAACACTGAAGCTTTCTTT; D gene: NA; clone size: once; J gene: TRBJ1-1; V gene: TRBV19
CDR3 protein: CASSQGGSNQPQHF; CDR3 DNA: TGTGCCAGCAGCCAAGGGGGTAGCAATCAGCCCCAGCATTTT; D gene: NA; clone size: NA; J gene: TRBJ1-5; V gene: TRBV5-6
CDR3 protein: CASSGSRAATNEKLFF; CDR3 DNA: TGTGCCAGCAGTGGTTCCAGGGCCGCAACTAATGAAAAACTGTTTTTT; D gene: NA; clone size: NA; J gene: TRBJ1-4; V gene: TRBV2
CDR3 protein: CASSPGTSGGWKQYF; CDR3 DNA: TGTGCCAGCAGCCCGGGGACTAGCGGGGGGTGGAAGCAGTACTTC; D gene: TRBD2; clone size: NA; J gene: TRBJ2-7; V gene: TRBV13
CDR3 protein: CASRVDRSTDTQYF; CDR3 DNA: TGTGCCAGCAGAGTGGACAGGTCCACAGATACGCAGTATTTT; D gene: TRBD1; clone size: once; J gene: TRBJ2-3; V gene: TRBV7-2
CDR3 protein: CASSLLGLNTEAFF; CDR3 DNA: TGTGCCAGCAGCTTACTGGGCCTGAACACTGAAGCTTTCTTT; D gene: NA; clone size: NA; J gene: TRBJ1-1; V gene: TRBV7-2
CDR3 protein: CASSLVGQGYGANVLTF; CDR3 DNA: TGTGCCAGCAGCTTAGTGGGACAAGGGTATGGGGCCAACGTCCTGACTTTC; D gene: NA; clone size: NA; J gene: TRBJ2-6; V gene: TRBV13
CDR3 protein: CSVGDIDQPQHF; CDR3 DNA: TGCAGCGTTGGGGACATAGATCAGCCCCAGCATTTT; D gene: NA; clone size: NA; J gene: TRBJ1-5; V gene: TRBV29-1
CDR3 protein: CASSLGGSDTQYF; CDR3 DNA: TGTGCCAGCAGCTTAGGGGGGTCAGATACGCAGTATTTT; D gene: NA; clone size: few; J gene: TRBJ2-3; V gene: TRBV7-3
CDR3 protein: CASSLNPGSEQYF; CDR3 DNA: TGTGCCAGCAGCCTCAACCCGGGAAGTGAGCAGTACTTC; D gene: NA; clone size: NA; J gene: TRBJ2-7; V gene: TRBV11-3
CDR3 protein: CAISEPRGPAGEQYF; CDR3 DNA: TGTGCCATCAGTGAGCCCAGGGGGCCCGCGGGGGAGCAGTACTTC; D gene: TRBD1; clone size: NA; J gene: TRBJ2-7; V gene: TRBV10-3
CDR3 protein: CASGLDRATEAFF; CDR3 DNA: TGTGCTAGTGGTTTGGACAGGGCCACTGAAGCTTTCTTT; D gene: NA; clone size: NA; J gene: TRBJ1-1; V gene: TRBV12-5
CDR3 protein: CASSITGRTYGYTF; CDR3 DNA: TGTGCCAGCAGTATCACAGGGAGAACCTATGGCTACACCTTC; D gene: NA; clone size: NA; J gene: TRBJ1-2; V gene: TRBV28
CDR3 protein: CASSYARGTGELFF; CDR3 DNA: TGTGCCAGCAGTTACGCCAGGGGCACCGGGGAGCTGTTTTTT; D gene: NA; clone size: NA; J gene: TRBJ2-2; V gene: TRBV6-5
CDR3 protein: CASSLGLAGDNEQFF; CDR3 DNA: TGTGCCAGCAGCTTGGGACTAGCGGGAGACAATGAGCAGTTCTTC; D gene: TRBD2; clone size: NA; J gene: TRBJ2-1; V gene: TRBV5-6
CDR3 protein: CASSYSKSGNIQYF; CDR3 DNA: TGTGCCAGCAGTTACTCAAAGTCAGGGAACATTCAGTACTTC; D gene: NA; clone size: NA; J gene: TRBJ2-4; V gene: TRBV6-5
CDR3 protein: CASSIGQGVLAFF; CDR3 DNA: TGTGCCAGTAGTATAGGACAGGGCGTATTGGCTTTCTTT; D gene: TRBD1; clone size: NA; J gene: TRBJ1-1; V gene: TRBV19
CDR3 protein: CASSRTGTGRTYEQYF; CDR3 DNA: TGTGCCAGCAGCCGCACCGGGACAGGGCGGACCTACGAGCAGTACTTC; D gene: TRBD1; clone size: NA; J gene: TRBJ2-7; V gene: TRBV13
CDR3 protein: CASSYWGGAGNQPQHF; CDR3 DNA: TGTGCCAGCAGTTATTGGGGGGGCGCCGGCAATCAGCCCCAGCATTTT; D gene: NA; clone size: NA; J gene: TRBJ1-5; V gene: TRBV6-5
CDR3 protein: CASSRGDLRYGYTF; CDR3 DNA: TGCGCCAGCAGCCGCGGAGACCTTCGTTATGGCTACACCTTC; D gene: NA; clone size: NA; J gene: TRBJ1-2; V gene: TRBV5-1
CDR3 protein: CASSLEPGIIYGYTF; CDR3 DNA: TGTGCCAGCAGCTTGGAACCAGGGATTATCTATGGCTACACCTTC; D gene: NA; clone size: NA; J gene: TRBJ1-2; V gene: TRBV7-2
CDR3 protein: CASSHGQGGTGELFF; CDR3 DNA: TGTGCCAGCAGCCACGGACAGGGGGGCACCGGGGAGCTGTTTTTT; D gene: TRBD1; clone size: NA; J gene: TRBJ2-2; V gene: TRBV7-3
CDR3 protein: CASSSRRDANSPLHF; CDR3 DNA: TGTGCCAGCAGTTCCAGGAGGGACGCCAATTCACCCCTCCACTTT; D gene: NA; clone size: NA; J gene: TRBJ1-6; V gene: TRBV11-1
CDR3 protein: CASSQELQGSAYEQYF; CDR3 DNA: TGCGCCAGCAGCCAAGAATTACAGGGCTCAGCCTACGAGCAGTACTTC; D gene: NA; clone size: NA; J gene: TRBJ2-7; V gene: TRBV4-1
CDR3 protein: CASRRAGGSYNEQFF; CDR3 DNA: TGTGCCAGCAGGAGAGCGGGAGGCTCCTACAATGAGCAGTTCTTC; D gene: TRBD2; clone size: NA; J gene: TRBJ2-1; V gene: TRBV5-4
CDR3 protein: CASSFEGAYEQYF; CDR3 DNA: TGTGCCAGCAGCTTCGAAGGAGCCTACGAGCAGTACTTC; D gene: NA; clone size: NA; J gene: TRBJ2-7; V gene: TRBV11-2
CDR3 protein: CASSDGTGTGELFF; CDR3 DNA: TGTGCCAGCAGTGACGGGACAGGCACCGGGGAGCTGTTTTTT; D gene: TRBD1; clone size: NA; J gene: TRBJ2-2; V gene: TRBV6-4
CDR3 protein: CASSSGLAGARSDEQFF; CDR3 DNA: TGTGCCAGCAGCTCTGGGTTAGCGGGGGCCCGATCCGATGAGCAGTTCTTC; D gene: TRBD2; clone size: NA; J gene: TRBJ2-1; V gene: TRBV7-2
CDR3 protein: CASSYLGQEYNEQFF; CDR3 DNA: TGTGCCAGCAGTTACCTGGGACAGGAGTACAATGAGCAGTTCTTC; D gene: TRBD1; clone size: NA; J gene: TRBJ2-1; V gene: TRBV6-6
CDR3 protein: CASSTHRGRANEQFF; CDR3 DNA: TGTGCCAGCAGCACACATCGCGGGAGGGCCAATGAGCAGTTCTTC; D gene: TRBD2; clone size: once; J gene: TRBJ2-1; V gene: TRBV11-2
CDR3 protein: CASSPSLGYEQYF; CDR3 DNA: TGTGCCAGCTCACCATCACTAGGGTACGAGCAGTACTTC; D gene: NA; clone size: NA; J gene: TRBJ2-7; V gene: TRBV18
CDR3 protein: CASSLDRELRNEQYF; CDR3 DNA: TGTGCCAGCAGCTTAGACCGGGAGTTAAGGAACGAGCAGTACTTC; D gene: NA; clone size: NA; J gene: TRBJ2-7; V gene: TRBV7-2
CDR3 protein: CASSFRQGQYETQYF; CDR3 DNA: TGTGCCAGCAGCTTCCGACAGGGACAGTACGAGACCCAGTACTTC; D gene: TRBD1; clone size: once; J gene: TRBJ2-5; V gene: TRBV13
CDR3 protein: CASSSHLLSSGNTIYF; CDR3 DNA: TGTGCCAGCAGCTCGCACCTCTTGAGCTCTGGAAACACCATATATTTT; D gene: NA; clone size: NA; J gene: TRBJ1-3; V gene: TRBV9
CDR3 protein: CASSFLQRLMNTEAFF; CDR3 DNA: TGTGCCAGCAGCTTTTTGCAGCGTCTAATGAACACTGAAGCTTTCTTT; D gene: NA; clone size: NA; J gene: TRBJ1-1; V gene: TRBV7-3
CDR3 protein: CASSLLGQGNSPLHF; CDR3 DNA: TGTGCCAGCAGCTTACTTGGACAGGGGAATTCACCCCTCCACTTT; D gene: TRBD1; clone size: NA; J gene: TRBJ1-6; V gene: TRBV7-3
CDR3 protein: CASSLGLLPGEQYF; CDR3 DNA: TGTGCCAGCAGCTTAGGGCTCCTGCCGGGCGAGCAGTACTTC; D gene: NA; clone size: NA; J gene: TRBJ2-7; V gene: TRBV11-2
CDR3 protein: CASSDLTGHNSYNEQFF; CDR3 DNA: TGTGCCAGCAGTGACCTTACGGGACACAACTCCTACAATGAGCAGTTCTTC; D gene: NA; clone size: NA; J gene: TRBJ2-1; V gene: TRBV6-1
CDR3 protein: CASSLGSSYNEQFF; CDR3 DNA: TGCGCCAGCAGCTTGGGCAGCTCCTACAATGAGCAGTTCTTC; D gene: NA; clone size: NA; J gene: TRBJ2-1; V gene: TRBV5-1
CDR3 protein: CASSLSDRGYEQYF; CDR3 DNA: TGTGCCAGCAGCTTATCAGACAGGGGATACGAGCAGTACTTC; D gene: TRBD1; clone size: NA; J gene: TRBJ2-7; V gene: TRBV7-8
CDR3 protein: CASSFWGELTLYEQYF; CDR3 DNA: TGTGCCAGCAGTTTTTGGGGCGAGCTGACCCTCTACGAGCAGTACTTC; D gene: NA; clone size: NA; J gene: TRBJ2-7; V gene: TRBV28
CDR3 protein: CASSPGQGRGYTF; CDR3 DNA: TGTGCCAGCTCACCTGGACAGGGAAGGGGCTACACCTTC; D gene: TRBD1; clone size: NA; J gene: TRBJ1-2; V gene: TRBV18
CDR3 protein: CASTGTVNTGELFF; CDR3 DNA: TGTGCCAGCACCGGGACAGTAAACACCGGGGAGCTGTTTTTT; D gene: TRBD1; clone size: NA; J gene: TRBJ2-2; V gene: TRBV19
CDR3 protein: CATSQGRGLAGLSSYEQYF; CDR3 DNA: TGTGCCACCAGCCAAGGGAGAGGACTAGCGGGTCTGAGCTCCTACGAGCAGTACTTC; D gene: TRBD2; clone size: NA; J gene: TRBJ2-7; V gene: TRBV15
CDR3 protein: CASSLLGSYNEQFF; CDR3 DNA: TGTGCCAGCAGTTTGCTCGGGAGCTACAATGAGCAGTTCTTC; D gene: NA; clone size: once; J gene: TRBJ2-1; V gene: TRBV6-7
CDR3 protein: CASRKSGQESYEQYF; CDR3 DNA: TGTGCCAGCAGAAAATCGGGACAGGAGAGCTACGAGCAGTACTTC; D gene: TRBD1; clone size: few; J gene: TRBJ2-7; V gene: TRBV27
CDR3 protein: CASSQDRWTGDNSPLHF; CDR3 DNA: TGTGCCAGCAGCCAAGATAGGTGGACAGGGGATAATTCACCCCTCCACTTT; D gene: TRBD1; clone size: NA; J gene: TRBJ1-6; V gene: TRBV4-2
CDR3 protein: CASSLGSGEGYTF; CDR3 DNA: TGTGCCAGCAGCTTAGGATCAGGGGAAGGCTACACCTTC; D gene: NA; clone size: NA; J gene: TRBJ1-2; V gene: TRBV7-2
CDR3 protein: CASTRGLGATEAFF; CDR3 DNA: TGTGCCAGCACTCGCGGACTAGGGGCAACTGAAGCTTTCTTT; D gene: NA; clone size: NA; J gene: TRBJ1-1; V gene: TRBV28
CDR3 protein: CASSLGDKTYEQYF; CDR3 DNA: TGTGCCAGCAGCTTAGGGGACAAAACCTACGAGCAGTACTTC; D gene: NA; clone size: NA; J gene: TRBJ2-7; V gene: TRBV7-9
CDR3 protein: CASSQETREYEQYF; CDR3 DNA: TGCGCCAGCAGCCAAGAAACTAGGGAGTACGAGCAGTACTTC; D gene: NA; clone size: NA; J gene: TRBJ2-7; V gene: TRBV4-1
CDR3 protein: CASSATGGENEQFF; CDR3 DNA: TGCGCCAGCAGTGCCACAGGGGGCGAAAATGAGCAGTTCTTC; D gene: TRBD1; clone size: NA; J gene: TRBJ2-1; V gene: TRBV10-1
CDR3 protein: CASSLGQGGNTIYF; CDR3 DNA: TGTGCCAGCAGCCTCGGACAGGGGGGAAACACCATATATTTT; D gene: TRBD1; clone size: NA; J gene: TRBJ1-3; V gene: TRBV5-4
CDR3 protein: CASSLRPAGADNEQFF; CDR3 DNA: TGTGCCAGCAGCCTCCGACCAGCGGGTGCGGACAATGAGCAGTTCTTC; D gene: NA; clone size: NA; J gene: TRBJ2-1; V gene: TRBV9
CDR3 protein: CASGMGQRARAFF; CDR3 DNA: TGTGCCAGTGGCATGGGACAGCGGGCCAGGGCTTTCTTT; D gene: TRBD1; clone size: few; J gene: TRBJ1-1; V gene: TRBV19
CDR3 protein: CASSQDLQGFYGYTF; CDR3 DNA: TGCGCCAGCAGCCAAGATCTTCAGGGATTCTATGGCTACACCTTC; D gene: NA; clone size: NA; J gene: TRBJ1-2; V gene: TRBV4-3
CDR3 protein: CSASQLYEQYF; CDR3 DNA: TGCAGTGCTTCCCAATTGTACGAGCAGTACTTC; D gene: NA; clone size: NA; J gene: TRBJ2-7; V gene: TRBV20-1
CDR3 protein: CARSRWQIHQPQHF; CDR3 DNA: TGTGCTAGATCCAGGTGGCAGATTCATCAGCCCCAGCATTTT; D gene: NA; clone size: NA; J gene: TRBJ1-5; V gene: TRBV7-7
CDR3 protein: CASSPAVNTGELFF; CDR3 DNA: TGTGCCAGCAGTCCAGCGGTGAACACCGGGGAGCTGTTTTTT; D gene: NA; clone size: NA; J gene: TRBJ2-2; V gene: TRBV2